The sequence of this TCR beta chain was determined in a study of neurological immune-mediated disorders. 5'RACE with 10-nucleotide random UMIs produced the cDNA. TCRdb reanalysed the 5' RACE reads using MiXCR and keeps one entry per CDR3 protein. The table lists over 35,000 distinct CDR3 sequences, roughly 2.5% of them singletons. A few counts support this clonotype. What it recognizes is unknown. Source material was 2 million unsorted PBMCs, stored at -80 °C in RNAlater. Findings and caveats of the study: Expanded clones shared no identical CDR3 amino acid sequences across subjects, which suggested private TCR-beta repertoires in all groups. Expansion of TCR clones was greatest in HTLV-1-associated myelopathy and smallest in multiple sclerosis, where it fell below that of healthy controls.

V lost 3 bases, J lost 6 bases, and 12 bases lay in between. This CDR3 has 14 amino acids. This chain links TRBV12-3 or TRBV12-4 with TRBJ1-5; tentatively, D is TRBD1 (6 bases). The sequenced sample consisted of PBMCs. The receptor comes from a man younger than 40 with multiple sclerosis. CDR3 sequence: CASSFSGRGQPQHF. In DNA, the CDR3 is TGTGCCAGCAGTTTCTCCGGCAGGGGTCAGCCCCAGCATTTT.